This is a list of T cell receptor beta chains from one sample in a study of Tregs in tolerant kidney transplant recipients. The data were produced by immunoSEQ multiplex PCR, yet TCRdb's version contains in-frame clones alone and is incomplete. The table lists tens of thousands of clones, 91% of them singletons. The sample was CD8+ T cells from blood (PBMCs), taken 24 months after the transplant. The receptor set was obtained from a human patient who received a combined kidney and bone marrow transplant. The graft donor may account for some of the T cells. The CDR3 runs from the conserved cysteine through the conserved F or W. D genes are given only for firm matches. Not every row has a clone size; where given, it reads once, few, many or a size class.

j_call | clone_size | cdr3_length | d_call | v_call | cdr3_nt | cdr3_aa
TRBJ2-7 | medium-sized | 12 | - | TRBV5-6 | TGTGCCAGCAGCATAACTAGCATCGAGCAGTACTTC | CASSITSIEQYF
TRBJ2-5 | - | 15 | - | TRBV2 | TGTGCCAGCAGTGATGTTTTGGGACTCCAAGAGACCCAGTACTTC | CASSDVLGLQETQYF
TRBJ2-1 | - | 19 | TRBD2 | TRBV13 | TGTGCCAGCAGCTCAAAGGGGGCTAGCGGGAGGGCAGCGTACAATGAGCAGTTCTTC | CASSSKGASGRAAYNEQFF
TRBJ1-2 | few | 13 | - | TRBV27 | TGTGCCAGCGCCCCGGACAAGGCTCTAGGCTACACCTTC | CASAPDKALGYTF
TRBJ2-4 | - | 23 | - | TRBV23-1 | TGCGCCAGCAGTCAAACACCCCCGGTTTTTGCCGATTTTTACAGGGCCAGCTCGGACATTCAGTACTTC | CASSQTPPVFADFYRASSDIQYF
TRBJ2-1 | - | 13 | - | TRBV9 | TGTGCCAGCAGCGGCAGTGGTTACAATGAGCAGTTCTTC | CASSGSGYNEQFF
TRBJ2-1 | once | 14 | - | TRBV19 | TGTGTTGCGGAGGGGGACAGTGAGTACAATGAGCAGTTCTTC | CVAEGDSEYNEQFF
TRBJ2-7 | - | 15 | TRBD1 | TRBV2 | TGTGCCAGCAGAGATCCGGGACAGGGGGCCTACGAGCAGTACTTC | CASRDPGQGAYEQYF
TRBJ2-2 | - | 15 | - | TRBV4-1 | TGCGCCAGCAGCCCACGGGTGTGGTACACCGGGGAGCTGTTTTTT | CASSPRVWYTGELFF
TRBJ2-1 | - | 11 | TRBD2 | TRBV19 | TGTGCCAGTTACCAGCGGGGGGAGCAGTTCTTC | CASYQRGEQFF
TRBJ1-2 | - | 18 | - | TRBV10-1 | TGCGCCAGCAGTGAGTCCGATGACAGTCTATTCCTGGGGTATGGCTACACCTTC | CASSESDDSLFLGYGYTF
TRBJ1-2 | once | 16 | - | TRBV7-9 | TGTGCCAGCAGCTTAGTTGGCGGGGCCACTAACTATGGCTACACCTTC | CASSLVGGATNYGYTF
TRBJ2-1 | - | 14 | TRBD2 | TRBV19 | TGTGCCAGTAGTATTGCGGGAGGTCTCAATGAGCAGTTCTTC | CASSIAGGLNEQFF
TRBJ2-2 | - | 15 | TRBD1 | TRBV7-2 | TGTGCCAGCAGCAGGGGGACAGGGAACACCGGGGAGCTGTTTTTT | CASSRGTGNTGELFF
TRBJ2-7 | - | 12 | - | TRBV6-6 | TGTGCCAGCAGTTACTCGGGGGGTGAGCAGTACTTC | CASSYSGGEQYF
TRBJ2-2 | once | 14 | - | TRBV15 | TGTGCCACCAGCAGAGGCCTAAGTACCGGGGAGCTGTTTTTT | CATSRGLSTGELFF
TRBJ2-7 | - | 14 | TRBD1 | TRBV19 | TGTGCCAGTAGTTCCGGACAGGGGGCTTACGAGCAGTACTTC | CASSSGQGAYEQYF
TRBJ1-3 | - | 16 | TRBD1 | TRBV7-2 | TGTGCCAGCAGCTCCTACCCCGGGACAGGTGGAAACACCATATATTTT | CASSSYPGTGGNTIYF
TRBJ2-7 | - | 15 | TRBD1 | TRBV4-1 | TGCGCCAGCAGCCCCGTAGGGACAGGGGAATACGAGCAGTACTTC | CASSPVGTGEYEQYF
TRBJ1-1 | once | 10 | - | TRBV29-1 | TGCAGCGTTGAAGGCAGAGAAGCTTTCTTT | CSVEGREAFF
TRBJ2-1 | - | 18 | TRBD2 | TRBV4-3 | TGCGCCAGCAGCCAAGCCTCACTACTCCTAGCGGGAGGTAATGAGCAGTTCTTC | CASSQASLLLAGGNEQFF
TRBJ2-7 | - | 14 | TRBD1 | TRBV10-1 | TGCGCCAGCAGCAAACAGGGGGCGATCTACGAGCAGTACTTC | CASSKQGAIYEQYF
TRBJ2-2 | - | 17 | TRBD1 | TRBV7-9 | TGTGCCAGCAGTCCAACAGGGGGCGCCTCGAACACCGGGGAGCTGTTTTTT | CASSPTGGASNTGELFF
TRBJ1-2 | - | 16 | - | TRBV19 | TGTGCCAGTAGTATCAGTTACTACATAAACTACTATGGCTACACCTTC | CASSISYYINYYGYTF
TRBJ2-7 | - | 14 | - | TRBV5-6 | TGTGCCAGCAGCTTGGGGCAGGCCACCTACGAGCAGTACTTC | CASSLGQATYEQYF
TRBJ2-7 | - | 15 | TRBD1 | TRBV5-1 | TGCGCCAGCAGCGCACCGGGACAGGGTACTTACGAGCAGTACTTC | CASSAPGQGTYEQYF
TRBJ2-5 | - | 15 | - | TRBV19 | TGTGCCAGTAGTTCCTCAGGGGGGCTGGAAGAGACCCAGTACTTC | CASSSSGGLEETQYF
TRBJ2-5 | - | 14 | - | TRBV14 | TGTGCCAGCAGCCTCACTAGTCGGCTTGAGACCCAGTACTTC | CASSLTSRLETQYF
TRBJ2-7 | - | 12 | - | TRBV30 | TGTGCCTGGAGTGAACAGAACTACGAGCAGTACTTC | CAWSEQNYEQYF
TRBJ1-1 | - | 12 | - | TRBV11-2 | TGTGCCAGCAGCTTAGATACGGCTGAAGCTTTCTTT | CASSLDTAEAFF
TRBJ2-3 | - | 15 | TRBD2 | TRBV25-1 | TGTGCCAGCAGTGAACTAGCGGGGGCGGGGGATACGCAGTATTTT | CASSELAGAGDTQYF
TRBJ2-5 | - | 15 | TRBD1 | TRBV2 | TGTGCCAGCAGCCAAGGACAGGGGGCGATGGAGACCCAGTACTTC | CASSQGQGAMETQYF
TRBJ2-7 | - | 15 | TRBD1 | TRBV27 | TGTGCCAGCAGTTTAGGGACAGGGGGACCCTACGAGCAGTACTTC | CASSLGTGGPYEQYF
TRBJ1-2 | - | 13 | - | TRBV7-9 | TGTGCCAGCAGCTTGGGGCAGGGCTATGGCTACACCTTC | CASSLGQGYGYTF
TRBJ2-3 | - | 19 | - | TRBV4-3 | TGCGCCAGCAGCCAAGATTGGGGGAGGGACGCGAGGGGGACAGATACGCAGTATTTT | CASSQDWGRDARGTDTQYF
TRBJ1-1 | - | 14 | - | TRBV6-6 | TGTGCCAGCAGTTACGGGAGGGGGAACACTGAAGCTTTCTTT | CASSYGRGNTEAFF
TRBJ2-2 | - | 17 | - | TRBV7-9 | TGTGCCAGCAGCTTAGAGGTTGGGACACTGGGCACCGGGGAGCTGTTTTTT | CASSLEVGTLGTGELFF
TRBJ1-2 | - | 16 | TRBD1 | TRBV9 | TGTGCCAGCAGCCACCGGACAGGAGACTCTAACTATGGCTACACCTTC | CASSHRTGDSNYGYTF
TRBJ2-1 | - | 14 | TRBD2 | TRBV6-6 | TGTGCCAGCAGGGTCGCGGGGGGGCGGAATGAGCAGTTCTTC | CASRVAGGRNEQFF
TRBJ2-7 | - | 16 | TRBD2 | TRBV9 | TGTGCCAGCAGCGTAGGGGCTAGCGGGGATATCGACGAGCAGTACTTC | CASSVGASGDIDEQYF
TRBJ1-1 | - | 12 | - | TRBV4-1 | TGCGCCAGCAGTCAGGGGTACGCTGAAGCTTTCTTT | CASSQGYAEAFF
TRBJ1-1 | - | 16 | TRBD1 | TRBV27 | TGTGCCAGCAGTAACCACCTGACAGGGGCGAACACTGAAGCTTTCTTT | CASSNHLTGANTEAFF
TRBJ2-5 | - | 13 | TRBD1 | TRBV2 | TGTGCCAGCAAAGGGGGCCTCGAAGAGACCCAGTACTTC | CASKGGLEETQYF
TRBJ2-2 | - | 15 | - | TRBV14 | TGTGCCAGCAGCCCACAGGGTTTAGGGACCGGGGAGCTGTTTTTT | CASSPQGLGTGELFF
TRBJ2-2 | - | 16 | TRBD2 | TRBV9 | TGTGCCAGCAGCGTCCCTAGCGGGGGAGCCACCGGGGAGCTGTTTTTT | CASSVPSGGATGELFF
TRBJ1-3 | - | 16 | - | TRBV27 | TGTGCCAGCAGTTTCTTATATCCCCCCTCTGGAAACACCATATATTTT | CASSFLYPPSGNTIYF
TRBJ1-1 | - | 13 | - | TRBV21-1 | TGTGCCAGCAGCGCGACAGGGGGCACTGAAGCTTTCTTT | CASSATGGTEAFF
TRBJ2-3 | - | 13 | TRBD2 | TRBV11-2 | TGTGCCAGCAGCGCGGGGGGGACGGATACGCAGTATTTT | CASSAGGTDTQYF
TRBJ1-5 | - | 17 | - | TRBV27 | TGTGCCAGCAGTCCTCGACACGTATCCTATAGCAATCAGCCCCAGCATTTT | CASSPRHVSYSNQPQHF
TRBJ2-7 | - | 15 | TRBD2 | TRBV6-1 | TGTGCCAGCAGTGAATGGGGCGGGGGGCCCTACGAGCAGTACTTC | CASSEWGGGPYEQYF
TRBJ2-3 | - | 15 | TRBD2 | TRBV10-3 | TGTGCCATAAAGGAGAGCGGGGGGAACACAGATACGCAGTATTTT | CAIKESGGNTDTQYF
TRBJ1-4 | - | 13 | - | TRBV7-9 | TGTGCCAGCAGCTTACCGAGGGTTGAAAAACTGTTTTTT | CASSLPRVEKLFF
TRBJ2-1 | - | 16 | - | TRBV9 | TGTGCCAGCAGCGTAGAAGGTTGGGCTGTTTGGTATGAGCAGTTCTTC | CASSVEGWAVWYEQFF
TRBJ1-4 | - | 15 | - | TRBV9 | TGTGCCAGCAGCCTGGGTGCGGTGAGTCCCGAAAAACTGTTTTTT | CASSLGAVSPEKLFF